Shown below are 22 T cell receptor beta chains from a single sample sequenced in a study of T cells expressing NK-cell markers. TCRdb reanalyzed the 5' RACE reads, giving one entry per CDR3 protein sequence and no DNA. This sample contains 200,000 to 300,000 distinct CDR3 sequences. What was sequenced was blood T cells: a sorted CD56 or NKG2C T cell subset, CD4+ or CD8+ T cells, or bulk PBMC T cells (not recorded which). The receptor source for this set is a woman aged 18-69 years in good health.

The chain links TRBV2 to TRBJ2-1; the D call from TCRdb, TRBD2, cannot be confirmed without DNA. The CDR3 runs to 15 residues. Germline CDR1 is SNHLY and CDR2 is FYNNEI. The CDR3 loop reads CASNPREVSYNEQFF.

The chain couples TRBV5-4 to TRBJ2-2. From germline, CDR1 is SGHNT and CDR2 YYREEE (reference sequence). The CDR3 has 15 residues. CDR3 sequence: CASSQQRSNTGELFF.

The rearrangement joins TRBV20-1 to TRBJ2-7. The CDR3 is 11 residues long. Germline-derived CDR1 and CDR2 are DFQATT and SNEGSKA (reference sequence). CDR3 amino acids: CSASADTKQYF.

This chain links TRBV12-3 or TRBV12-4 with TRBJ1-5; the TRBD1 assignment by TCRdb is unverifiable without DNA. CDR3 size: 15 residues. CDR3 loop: CASSTRQTGNQPQHF.

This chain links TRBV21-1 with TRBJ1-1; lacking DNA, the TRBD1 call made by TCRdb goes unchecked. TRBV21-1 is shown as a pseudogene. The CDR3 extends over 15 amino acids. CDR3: CASSKSSTGNTEAFF.

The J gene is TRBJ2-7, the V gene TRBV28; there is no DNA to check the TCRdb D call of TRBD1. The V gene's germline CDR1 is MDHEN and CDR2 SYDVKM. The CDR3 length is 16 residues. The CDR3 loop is CASSFLVVPGSYEQYF.

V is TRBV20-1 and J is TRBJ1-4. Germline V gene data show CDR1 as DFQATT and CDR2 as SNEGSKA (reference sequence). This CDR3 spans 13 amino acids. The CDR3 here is CSARGIHNEKLFF.

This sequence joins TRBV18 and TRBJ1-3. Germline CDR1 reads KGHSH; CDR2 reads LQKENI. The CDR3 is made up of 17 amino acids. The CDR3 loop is CASSPWGGDPSGNTIYF. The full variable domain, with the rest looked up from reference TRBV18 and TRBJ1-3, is NAGVMQNPRHLVRRRGQEARLRCSPMKGHSHVYWYRQLPEEGLKFMVYLQKENIIDESGMPKERFSAEFPKEGPSILRIQQVVRGDSAAYFCASSPWGGDPSGNTIYFGEGSWLTVV.

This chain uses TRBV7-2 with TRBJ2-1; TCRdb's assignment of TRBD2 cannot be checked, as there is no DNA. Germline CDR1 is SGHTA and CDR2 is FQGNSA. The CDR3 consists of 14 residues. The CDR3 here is CASSPGLGGNEQFF.

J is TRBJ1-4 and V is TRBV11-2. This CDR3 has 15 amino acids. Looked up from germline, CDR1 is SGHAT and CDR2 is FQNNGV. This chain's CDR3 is CASSLGGQFNEKLFF.

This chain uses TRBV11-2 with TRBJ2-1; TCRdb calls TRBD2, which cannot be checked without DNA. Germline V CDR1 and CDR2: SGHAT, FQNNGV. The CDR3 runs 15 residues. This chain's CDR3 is CASSLQGPSYNEQFF.

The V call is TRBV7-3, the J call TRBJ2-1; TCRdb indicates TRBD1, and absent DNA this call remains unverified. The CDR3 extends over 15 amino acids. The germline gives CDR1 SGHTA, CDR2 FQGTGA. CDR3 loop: CASSYDRDPWNEQFF. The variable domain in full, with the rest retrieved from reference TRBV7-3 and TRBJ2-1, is GAGVSQTPSNKVTEKGKYVELRCDPISGHTALYWYRQSLGQGPEFLIYFQGTGAADDSGLPNDRFFAVRPEGSVSTLKIQRTERGDSAVYLCASSYDRDPWNEQFFGPGTRLTVL.

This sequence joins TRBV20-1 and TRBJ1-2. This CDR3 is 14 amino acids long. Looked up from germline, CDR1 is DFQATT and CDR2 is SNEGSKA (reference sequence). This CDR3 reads CSARRAIPGEGYTF.

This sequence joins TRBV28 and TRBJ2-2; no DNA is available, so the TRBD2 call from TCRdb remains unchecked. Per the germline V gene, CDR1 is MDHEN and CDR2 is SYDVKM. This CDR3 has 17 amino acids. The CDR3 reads CASSGLAGATNTGELFF.

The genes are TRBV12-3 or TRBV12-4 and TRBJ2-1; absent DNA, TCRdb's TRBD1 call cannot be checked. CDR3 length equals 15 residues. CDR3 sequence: CASSLTGPTYNEQFF.

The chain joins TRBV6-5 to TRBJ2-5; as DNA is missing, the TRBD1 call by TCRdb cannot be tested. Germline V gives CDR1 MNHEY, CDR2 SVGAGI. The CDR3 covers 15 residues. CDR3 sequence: CASSYGTGAKETQYF.

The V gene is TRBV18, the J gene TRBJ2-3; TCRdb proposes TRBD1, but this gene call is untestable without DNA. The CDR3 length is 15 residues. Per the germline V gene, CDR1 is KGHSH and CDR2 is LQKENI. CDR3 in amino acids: CASSPFTGSPDTQYF.

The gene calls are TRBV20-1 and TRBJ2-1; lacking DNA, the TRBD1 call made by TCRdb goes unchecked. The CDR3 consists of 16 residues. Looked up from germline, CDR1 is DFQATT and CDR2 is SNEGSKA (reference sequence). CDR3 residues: CSARPRPGKVRGEQFF.

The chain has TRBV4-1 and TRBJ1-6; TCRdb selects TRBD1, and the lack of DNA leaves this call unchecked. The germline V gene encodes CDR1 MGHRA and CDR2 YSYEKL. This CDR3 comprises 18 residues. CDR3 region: CASSQGTATGVWNSPLHF.

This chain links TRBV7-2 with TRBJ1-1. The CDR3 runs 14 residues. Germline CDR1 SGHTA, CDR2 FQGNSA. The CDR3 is CASSVSGVGTEAFF.

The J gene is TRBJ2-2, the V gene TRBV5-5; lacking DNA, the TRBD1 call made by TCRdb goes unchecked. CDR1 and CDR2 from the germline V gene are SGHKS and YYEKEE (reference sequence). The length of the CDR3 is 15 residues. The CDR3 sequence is CASSFRGDIGGELFF.

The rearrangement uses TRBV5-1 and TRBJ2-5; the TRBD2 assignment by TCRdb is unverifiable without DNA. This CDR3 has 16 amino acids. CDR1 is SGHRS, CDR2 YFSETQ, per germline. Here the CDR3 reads CASSTSAGGVQETQYF.